This T cell receptor beta chain was sequenced in a study of blood T cell repertoires in COVID-19. TCRdb keeps only in-frame clones here, not all; method: immunoSEQ multiplex PCR. The sample yields about 130,000 clones, about 80% seen once. Germline V gene lookup returns CDR1 SGHDT and CDR2 YYEEEE. The junction had 5 bases not matched to a gene; V was cut back by 5 bases and J by 4 bases. The CDR3 is 13 residues long. The chain recombines TRBV5-6 with TRBJ2-7; 8 bases are a match to TRBD1. Input material: peripheral blood. The origin of this receptor is a man aged 35-49 years with active or convalescent COVID-19. CDR3 protein: CASRGRGRYEQYF. The CDR3 region has the DNA TGTGCCAGCAGAGGCAGGGGGCGATACGAGCAGTACTTC.